A single T cell receptor (beta chain) is shown here with its context. Its matching antigen is unknown. Donors sampled were nominally healthy, though unrecorded immune exposures were likely. PCR used 60 Vbeta primers and 13 Jbeta primers. Only in-frame clones appear in the TCRdb table, and some are missing; sequencing was by immunoSEQ multiplex PCR. The sample lists 60,000 to 70,000 clones, under 80% occurring once. This specimen comes from a study of cytomegalovirus exposure and HLA in healthy donors. Study-level results: Productive status was seen about 90% or about 30% of the time for most TCR beta V segments in an earlier analysis.

The V and J ends lost 6 bases and 7 bases, in that order; junction bases with no gene match: 7. This CDR3 is built from 15 residues. The germline CDR1 and CDR2 sequences are LNHDA and SQIVND (reference sequence). V and J are TRBV19 and TRBJ1-6, with TRBD1 matching over 9 bases. This TCR was sampled from a male donor in good health and CMV-seropositive. The sequenced material came from PBMCs. CDR3 in DNA: TGTGCCAGTAGCGCCTTCGGACAGGGGAATTCACCCCTCCACTTT. It is translated as CASSAFGQGNSPLHF.